The present T cell receptor (beta chain) was sequenced within a study of blood T cell repertoires in COVID-19. Study background: The study drew acute and convalescent COVID-19 samples from the United States, Italy and Spain.

In the study's own analysis: Reference gene primer amplification in the assay estimated nucleated cell counts. Measured with immunoSEQ multiplex PCR; TCRdb has only the in-frame clones, and not every one. Clone size and V and J calls were adopted from that table, with D and trimming inferred from the DNA. The sample holds 100,000 to 150,000 clones, roughly four fifths seen once. V lost 3 bases and J 0 bases, leaving 9 bases between the germline ends. The CDR3 extends over 15 amino acids. Germline V gives CDR1 LGHDT, CDR2 YNNKEL (reference sequence). This clonotype originated in a human donor in a cohort sampled during active COVID-19. This sequence joins TRBV3-1 (or the pseudogene TRBV3-2) and TRBJ1-3, with unresolved D. The material sequenced was peripheral blood. The CDR3 sequence is CASSHTVGSGNTIYF. CDR3 in DNA: TGTGCCAGCAGCCATACAGTGGGCTCTGGAAACACCATATATTTT.